The TCR beta chain described here comes from a study of T cell repertoires in cytomegalovirus infection (dated by TCRdb to about 2019). The study in broad terms: Because public TCR beta signatures pointed to carriage of CMV infection together with the matching HLA type, the HLA type of each donor mattered for the analysis. The paper's findings and limits, for the study overall: In the ex vivo response, HLA-C-restricted CMV-specific TCR beta clonotypes were dominant, and in two of eight donors the single most frequent clonotype came from this HLA-C-restricted group. Cumulative frequency of public TCR beta family members discriminated carriers of CMV infection plus the relevant HLA type in this cohort and an independent 352-donor cohort.

The CDR1 and CDR2 encoded by the germline V gene are SGHTA and FQGNSA. The CDR3 numbers 15 residues from cysteine through phenylalanine. Only the CDR3 DNA stays, 45 bases, in frame from base 1. The trim is 6 bases for V and 3 bases for J, with a gap of 14 bases between the germline ends. This clonotype was recorded many times. Its specific antigen is unknown. The input lacks base qualities; no much larger clone sits a single base away. TCRdb shows the sequencer as Illumina HiSeq 1500. In TCRdb, the public reads were trimmed at Q25 with fastp and aligned with MiXCR, with productive beta chains retained. CDR3 protein sequences are deduplicated, and each keeps its most common genes and DNA. This sample gives approximately 240,000 distinct CDR3 sequences in total; 9% to 15% of them show up just once. The ten largest account for 1.5% to 2% of the sample.

The TCR comes from a human donor in good health (CMV status not recorded). Some clones in this sample may be carry-over from other donors' samples. The chain is assembled from TRBV7-2 and TRBJ2-2; 6 matching bases give a weak D call of TRBD2. The source material was PBMCs. Read as DNA, the sequence is TGTGCCAGCAGTTTGGGAGGTGGGGACACCGGGGAGCTGTTTTTT. This gives the protein CASSLGGGDTGELFF.